The 19 T cell receptor beta chains below come from one sample, sequenced in a study of shared T cell receptors in the human thymus. Profiling relied on immunoSEQ multiplex PCR, and the TCRdb table lists in-frame clones only, not all of them. The data contain about 540,000 clones, more than 75% of them singletons. These data are also associated with another study on human thymus T cells.

Sequenced sample: thymocytes. The receptors derive from a boy under two years old with a congenital heart defect.

The chain links TRBV14 to TRBJ2-3; possible D gene TRBD2, 6 bases. Deletions cut 4 bases from V and 4 bases from J, with 15 bases between. Per the germline V gene, CDR1 is SGHDN and CDR2 is FVKESK. The CDR3 is 15 residues long. The CDR3 loop reads CASSPPGLSPDTQYF. CDR3 in DNA: TGTGCCAGCAGCCCTCCGGGACTTAGTCCAGATACGCAGTATTTT.

This chain connects TRBV27 to TRBJ2-4; 9 bases match TRBD1. The germline V gene encodes CDR1 MNHEY and CDR2 SMNVEV (reference sequence). Trimming at V came to 6 bases and at J to 8 bases, leaving 11 bases not matched to a gene. This CDR3 contains 15 residues. CDR3 sequence (DNA): TGTGCCAGCAGAGAGGACAGGGGTCCTGGGTACATTCAGTACTTC. It yields the protein CASREDRGPGYIQYF.

The V call is TRBV19, the J call TRBJ1-1, with D unresolved. The germline V gene encodes CDR1 LNHDA and CDR2 SQIVND (reference sequence). This CDR3 contains 12 residues. With 3 bases removed from V and 3 bases from J, the gap between germline ends came to 5 bases. The CDR3 protein is CASSIRDTEAFF. For the CDR3, the DNA is TGTGCCAGTAGTATTCGAGACACTGAAGCTTTCTTT. The whole variable domain, filled in from reference TRBV19 and TRBJ1-1, reads DGGITQSPKYLFRKEGQNVTLSCEQNLNHDAMYWYRQDPGQGLRLIYYSQIVNDFQKGDIAEGYSVSREKKESFPLTVTSAQKNPTAFYLCASSIRDTEAFFGQGTRLTVV.

J is TRBJ2-2 and V is TRBV11-2, with TRBD2 matching 7 bases. Germline V gene lookup returns CDR1 SGHAT and CDR2 FQNNGV. The CDR3 consists of 16 residues. V shed 7 bases and J 2 bases; nucleotides not matched to a gene: 10. In DNA form, the CDR3 reads TGTGCCAGCAACCCCGCGGGAGCCGGAAACACCGGGGAGCTGTTTTTT. It yields the protein CASNPAGAGNTGELFF.

The chain uses TRBV7-3 and TRBJ2-3; perhaps TRBD2 as D (6 bases). With 5 bases removed from V and 7 bases from J, the gap between germline ends came to 19 bases. Germline CDR1 and CDR2: SGHTA and FQGTGA. CDR3 length: 15 residues. Here the CDR3 DNA reads TGTGCCAGCAGCCCTGCTGGCCTAGCGCATCATACGCAGTATTTT. It translates to CASSPAGLAHHTQYF.

V and J are TRBV25-1 and TRBJ1-2; the D is unclear. Deletions cut 6 bases from V and 0 bases from J, with 20 bases between. CDR3 length: 17 residues. From germline, CDR1 is MGHDK and CDR2 SYGVNS. The CDR3 DNA follows: TGTGCCAGCAGCCCATCTCCCCCATATAGAGCTAACTATGGCTACACCTTC. Translation: CASSPSPPYRANYGYTF.

This clone turned up a few times. V usage is TRBV11-2 and J usage is TRBJ1-2; D not certain. Germline values: CDR1 SGHAT, CDR2 FQNNGV. The CDR3 spans 13 residues. V dropped 5 bases and J dropped 7 bases, with 14 bases sitting between them. The CDR3 nucleotides read TGTGCCAGCAGCACCCGGACGCGGGGTGGCTACACCTTC. The encoded protein is CASSTRTRGGYTF.

This clone has just one count. The rearrangement links TRBV27 to TRBJ2-1; D possibly corresponds to TRBD2 (7 bases). Germline CDR1 reads MNHEY; CDR2 reads SMNVEV (reference sequence). V was shortened by 1 base and J by 6 bases, with 16 bases between the two germline ends. The CDR3 loop spans 16 amino acids. The CDR3 DNA follows: TGTGCCAGCAGTTTATATGGGGGAGGGGGACGCAATGAGCAGTTCTTC. Its protein product is CASSLYGGGGRNEQFF.

The chain joins TRBV6-4 to TRBJ2-1; TRBD1 aligns across 9 bases. The V gene end was trimmed by 2 bases and the J gene end by 4 bases; junction bases not matched to a gene: 6. The germline V gene has CDR1 MRHNA and CDR2 SNTAGT. The CDR3 contains 16 residues. Here the CDR3 reads CASSDLSDRGYNEQFF. CDR3 DNA sequence: TGTGCCAGCAGTGACCTCTCGGACAGGGGATACAATGAGCAGTTCTTC.

The rearrangement joins TRBV6-5 to TRBJ2-2; D not certain. Germline V gene sequence: CDR1 MNHEY, CDR2 SVGAGI. V dropped 5 bases and J dropped 4 bases, with 14 bases sitting between them. This CDR3 comprises 15 residues. This CDR3 is CASSPRRSVTGELFF. In DNA, the CDR3 is TGTGCCAGCAGTCCGCGGAGATCGGTCACCGGGGAGCTGTTTTTT.

The chain employs TRBV2 and TRBJ2-7, with 8 nucleotides matching TRBD1. CDR1 and CDR2 from the germline V gene are SNHLY and FYNNEI. There are 14 residues in the CDR3. Germline trimming cut 7 bases from V and 1 base from J; bases unmatched to any gene: 6. The CDR3 loop reads CASTKRQGSYEQYF. CDR3 sequence (DNA): TGTGCCAGCACAAAAAGACAGGGGTCCTACGAGCAGTACTTC.

The chain carries TRBV9 and TRBJ2-1, with a tentative D call TRBD1 (6 bases). V gave up 3 bases and J gave up 8 bases, with 12 bases separating them. CDR3 length: 13 amino acids. Looked up from germline, CDR1 is SGDLS and CDR2 is YYNGEE. CDR3 in amino acids: CASSGGQRDEQFF. The CDR3 DNA sequence: TGTGCCAGCAGCGGCGGACAGAGGGATGAGCAGTTCTTC.

This chain links TRBV11-2 with TRBJ1-2; 9 nucleotides match TRBD1. From germline, CDR1 is SGHAT and CDR2 FQNNGV. V was pared by 0 bases and J by 4 bases, with 12 bases of the junction left unmatched. CDR3 length equals 18 residues. CDR3 nucleotide sequence: TGTGCCAGCAGCTTAGATGCTGTACAGGGGGCACCAGGCTATGGCTACACCTTC. Translating gives CASSLDAVQGAPGYGYTF.

The chain combines TRBV7-9 with TRBJ2-7; 7 positions agree with TRBD2. The CDR3 consists of 13 residues. The ends lost 6 bases at V and 7 bases at J; junction bases unmatched: 9. Germline loops: CDR1 SEHNR, CDR2 FQNEAQ (reference sequence). CDR3 residues: CASSPGRGLEQYF. The DNA of the CDR3 is TGTGCCAGCAGTCCAGGGAGGGGCCTGGAGCAGTACTTC.

The CDR3 protein is CASSSQGQGFYEQYF. The CDR3 DNA reads TGTGCCAGCAGCTCCCAAGGACAGGGGTTCTACGAGCAGTACTTC. The chain joins TRBV5-6 to TRBJ2-7; 9 bases agree with TRBD1. Unmatched junction bases numbered 7, after V lost 3 bases and J lost 3 bases. The CDR3 has 15 amino acids. CDR1 is SGHDT, CDR2 YYEEEE, per germline.

This chain links TRBV30 with TRBJ1-4; maybe TRBD1 (5 bases). Germline loops: CDR1 GTSNPN, CDR2 SVGIG (reference sequence). Trimming took off 2 bases at V and 3 bases at J, with 16 bases between the two ends. The CDR3 is 16 residues long. In DNA form, the CDR3 reads TGTGCCTGGAGTCCCGGCCTTGGGGCACCTAATGAAAAACTGTTTTTT. This sequence encodes CAWSPGLGAPNEKLFF.

This chain connects TRBV15 to TRBJ2-5; 9 bases align to TRBD2. CDR1 LNHNV and CDR2 YYDKDF come from the germline V gene (reference sequence). V shed 0 bases and J 5 bases; nucleotides not matched to a gene: 16. The length of the CDR3 is 19 residues. The CDR3 coding sequence is TGTGCCACCAGCAGAGACCGGAGGGGGGTGGGACTAGCCCCCGAGACCCAGTACTTC. Its translation is CATSRDRRGVGLAPETQYF.

The chain employs TRBV4-3 and TRBJ2-1, with D possibly TRBD2 on 7 matching bases. Trimming removed 3 bases at V and 2 bases at J, with 17 bases between. The CDR3 has 17 residues. Germline V gives CDR1 LGHNA, CDR2 YSLEER. The CDR3 loop is CASSHPSGEGTYNEQFF. The CDR3 DNA is TGCGCCAGCAGCCACCCATCAGGGGAGGGAACCTACAATGAGCAGTTCTTC.

This chain links TRBV11-2 with TRBJ2-1, with a possible D match to TRBD1 (5 bases). This CDR3 is built from 17 residues. Germline loops: CDR1 SGHAT, CDR2 FQNNGV. With 4 bases removed from V and 0 bases from J, the gap between germline ends came to 16 bases. The chain's CDR3 is CASSSRFQGSSYNEQFF. CDR3 sequence (DNA): TGTGCCAGCAGCTCCCGTTTCCAGGGATCCTCCTACAATGAGCAGTTCTTC. Using reference TRBV11-2 and TRBJ2-1 for the parts outside the CDR3, the full variable domain is EAGVAQSPRYKIIEKRQSVAFWCNPISGHATLYWYQQILGQGPKLLIQFQNNGVVDDSQLPKDRFSAERLKGVDSTLKIQPAKLEDSAVYLCASSSRFQGSSYNEQFFGPGTRLTVL.